This record concerns one T cell receptor (beta chain) sequence. CDR3 size: 14 residues. V shed 0 bases and J 4 bases; nucleotides not matched to a gene: 2. Germline CDR1 reads ENHRY; CDR2 reads SYGVKD. The entry originates in a study of blood T cell repertoires in COVID-19. Across the whole study: The United States, Italy and Spain provided the acute and convalescent COVID-19 samples. PBMCs, B-cell-depleted T cells, or T cells provided the cDNA or gDNA that made up the material.

Method: immunoSEQ multiplex PCR; TCRdb's copy keeps in-frame clones and lacks some. This sample has about 50,000 clones; 84% occur once, and the top ten carry approximately 7.6%. The chain carries TRBV10-3 and TRBJ1-1; the match to TRBD1 covers 7 bases. The TCR comes from a human donor in a cohort sampled during active COVID-19. The material sequenced was peripheral blood. In DNA form, the CDR3 reads TGTGCCATCAGTGAGTCAGGGGGCGTCACTGAAGCTTTCTTT. Translation: CAISESGGVTEAFF.